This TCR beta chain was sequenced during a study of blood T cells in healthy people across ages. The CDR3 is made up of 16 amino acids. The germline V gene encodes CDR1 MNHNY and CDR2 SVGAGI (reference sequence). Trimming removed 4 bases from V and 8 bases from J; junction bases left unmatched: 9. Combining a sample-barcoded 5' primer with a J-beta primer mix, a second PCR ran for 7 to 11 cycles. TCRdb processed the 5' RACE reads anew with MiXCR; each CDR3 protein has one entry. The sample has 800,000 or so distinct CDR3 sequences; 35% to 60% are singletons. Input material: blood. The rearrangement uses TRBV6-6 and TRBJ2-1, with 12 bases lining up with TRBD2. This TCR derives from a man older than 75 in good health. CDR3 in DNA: TGTGCCAGCAGTTCCTCTCTAGCGGGAGGGGCCCATGAGCAGTTCTTC. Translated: CASSSSLAGGAHEQFF.